The 30 T cell receptor beta chains reported below all come from one sample, sequenced in a study of Ad26.COV2.S vaccination and SARS-CoV-2 variants. The data were produced by immunoSEQ multiplex PCR, yet TCRdb's version contains in-frame clones alone and is incomplete. Here the sample spans hundreds of thousands of clones, roughly 90% being singletons. This sample's treatment: 19 received Ad26.COV2.S at low or high dose, single or two shots; about 5 received placebo; per-sample allocation not given. The investigators took samples on day 63 after the first vaccine or placebo injection. Sequenced material: peripheral blood, taken in a trial of Ad26.COV2.S vaccine versus placebo. The receptors were gathered from a person aged 18-65 years who received the Ad26.COV2.S COVID-19 vaccine or a placebo.

J is TRBJ1-2 and V is TRBV6-5; weak D call: TRBD1 (6 bases). This CDR3 has 13 residues. V shed 4 bases and J shed 6 bases, with 12 bases lying between them. The V gene's germline CDR1 is MNHEY and CDR2 SVGAGI. This CDR3 is CASSSPGGHGYTF. The CDR3 nucleotides are TGTGCCAGCAGTTCCCCGGGGGGGCATGGCTACACCTTC.

The genes are TRBV6-2 or TRBV6-3 and TRBJ1-6; 9 positions agree with TRBD1. This CDR3 is 16 amino acids long. V lost 4 bases, J lost 10 bases, and 11 bases stayed unmatched. The germline V gene has CDR1 MNHEY and CDR2 SVGEGT. As DNA, the CDR3 is TGTGCCAGCAGTTCCTACAGGGGGCAAGGGGAGTCACCCCTCCACTTT. Amino acids: CASSSYRGQGESPLHF.

The chain carries TRBV2 and TRBJ1-1; D gene unclear. V dropped 6 bases and J dropped 3 bases, with 11 bases sitting between them. This CDR3 has 13 residues. CDR1 is SNHLY, CDR2 FYNNEI, per germline. The CDR3 nucleotides are TGTGCCAGCAGCTTATCCGTGGACACTGAAGCTTTCTTT. It yields the protein CASSLSVDTEAFF.

The chain carries TRBV6-5 and TRBJ1-5; possible D gene TRBD1, 5 bases. The CDR3 is 15 amino acids. V lost 6 bases and J 2 bases, leaving 14 bases between the germline ends. CDR1 is MNHEY, CDR2 SVGAGI, per germline. The CDR3 region has the DNA TGTGCCAGCAGACAGGACATTTGGGGCAATCAGCCCCAGCATTTT. Encoded protein: CASRQDIWGNQPQHF.

The chain has TRBV18 and TRBJ2-2, with D possibly being TRBD2 (5 bases). The ends were cut back, 7 bases at V and 4 bases at J, with 13 bases in the middle. The CDR3 has 14 residues. CDR1 and CDR2 (germline): KGHSH, LQKENI. CDR3 amino acids: CASFRGEGTGELFF. CDR3 sequence (DNA): TGTGCCAGCTTTCGTGGAGAGGGCACCGGGGAGCTGTTTTTT.

The chain has TRBV7-6 and TRBJ2-7, with D unresolved. The CDR3 spans 15 residues. The V gene's germline CDR1 is SGHVS and CDR2 FNYEAQ. V shed 0 bases and J shed 3 bases, with 12 bases lying between them. CDR3 nucleotide sequence: TGTGCCAGCAGCTTAGCTGGCAGCATCCTCTACGAGCAGTACTTC. It translates to CASSLAGSILYEQYF.

The rearrangement uses TRBV7-9 and TRBJ1-1; D not resolved. Germline V gene lookup returns CDR1 SEHNR and CDR2 FQNEAQ (reference sequence). V lost 5 bases and J 1 base, leaving 14 bases between the germline ends. The CDR3 consists of 15 residues. CDR3 sequence: CASSTRTVSNTEAFF. DNA of the CDR3: TGTGCCAGCAGCACCCGGACGGTCTCGAACACTGAAGCTTTCTTT.

The CDR3, as DNA: TGTGCCAGCAGCCAAGAGTTTGGGTTAACCCATGAGCAGTTCTTC. It encodes CASSQEFGLTHEQFF. The chain couples TRBV4-2 to TRBJ2-1; no definite D call. The CDR3 has 15 residues. V dropped 0 bases and J dropped 8 bases, with 14 bases sitting between them. Germline CDR1 is LGHNA and CDR2 is YNFKEQ.

About this clone: This sample includes further DNA sequences coding for the same CDR3. The V call is TRBV9, the J call TRBJ2-6, with D perhaps TRBD1 (6 bases). This CDR3 spans 15 amino acids. Trimming removed 2 bases at V and 1 base at J, with 7 bases between. Germline V gene sequence: CDR1 SGDLS, CDR2 YYNGEE. CDR3 sequence (DNA): TGTGCCAGCAGCGTTCAGGGGTCTGGGGCCAACGTCCTGACTTTC. Protein product: CASSVQGSGANVLTF.

The V gene is TRBV7-2, the J gene TRBJ2-7; 8 bases align to TRBD1. The CDR3 contains 14 residues. The germline CDR1 and CDR2 sequences are SGHTA and FQGNSA. With V trimmed by 2 bases and J by 3 bases, 3 bases remained unmatched. This CDR3 reads CASSLKGQVYEQYF. CDR3 sequence (DNA): TGTGCCAGCAGCTTAAAGGGACAGGTCTACGAGCAGTACTTC.

The chain is built from TRBV3-1 (or the pseudogene TRBV3-2) and TRBJ1-1; 8 positions agree with TRBD1. Trimming at V came to 2 bases and at J to 4 bases, leaving 3 bases not matched to a gene. This CDR3 is 14 amino acids long. Germline CDR1 reads LGHDT; CDR2 reads YNNKEL (reference sequence). CDR3 nucleotide sequence: TGTGCCAGCAGCCAACAGGGGGCCGTCACTGAAGCTTTCTTT. It specifies CASSQQGAVTEAFF.

The chain uses TRBV6-5 and TRBJ2-7, with 10 bases aligning to TRBD2. CDR3 length: 15 amino acids. The junction had 10 bases not matched to a gene; V was cut back by 0 bases and J by 11 bases. In germline, CDR1 is MNHEY, CDR2 SVGAGI. This CDR3 is CASSYSARGLAGEYF. CDR3 coding DNA: TGTGCCAGCAGTTACTCCGCCCGGGGGCTAGCGGGGGAGTACTTC.

This clone occurred a few times. The chain has TRBV5-1 and TRBJ2-7; possible D gene TRBD2, 6 bases. Trimming removed 0 bases at V and 0 bases at J, with 10 bases between. This CDR3 is 15 amino acids long. CDR1 and CDR2 from the germline V gene are SGHRS and YFSETQ. DNA for the CDR3: TGCGCCAGCAGCTTGGGGAGGGGAGACTCCTACGAGCAGTACTTC. Translation gives CASSLGRGDSYEQYF.

V gene TRBV27 combines with J gene TRBJ2-2, with 11 bases matching TRBD2. This CDR3 comprises 15 residues. CDR1 and CDR2 (germline): MNHEY, SMNVEV (reference sequence). The V segment lost 7 bases and the J segment 5 bases; nucleotides outside the gene matches: 6. The CDR3 nucleotides read TGTGCCAGCATCACCCTAGCGGGAGGAACCGGGGAGCTGTTTTTT. It is translated as CASITLAGGTGELFF.

The V gene is TRBV5-1, the J gene TRBJ2-3, with unresolved D. CDR1 SGHRS and CDR2 YFSETQ come from the germline V gene. The length of the CDR3 is 14 residues. V gave up 5 bases and J gave up 2 bases, with 12 bases separating them. CDR3: CASSSGPNTDTQYF. CDR3 nucleotides: TGCGCCAGCAGTTCGGGCCCGAACACAGATACGCAGTATTTT.

J is TRBJ1-1 and V is TRBV27; D is possibly TRBD1 (5 bases). CDR3 size: 13 residues. Germline-derived CDR1 and CDR2 are MNHEY and SMNVEV (reference sequence). The ends were cut back, 6 bases at V and 2 bases at J, with 10 bases in the middle. The CDR3 DNA follows: TGTGCCAGCAGAACGGGACTAAACACTGAAGCTTTCTTT. As protein: CASRTGLNTEAFF.

The CDR3 DNA reads TGTGCCAGCAGCTTTCGCAATCAGCCCCAGCATTTT. It encodes CASSFRNQPQHF. V gene TRBV7-8 combines with J gene TRBJ1-5; unclear D gene. V lost 3 bases and J 2 bases, leaving 2 bases between the germline ends. Germline values: CDR1 SGHVS, CDR2 FQNEAQ. The CDR3 totals 12 residues.

The sample holds a few counts of this clone. The rearrangement links TRBV6-5 to TRBJ2-7; perhaps TRBD2 as D (6 bases). The germline V gene has CDR1 MNHEY and CDR2 SVGAGI. The germline V and J ends were trimmed by 6 bases and 2 bases, with 14 bases remaining between them. CDR3 length: 14 residues. CDR3 in DNA: TGTGCCAGCAGCTCTGACTGGGGGGCCTACGAGCAGTACTTC. Protein sequence: CASSSDWGAYEQYF.

The chain recombines TRBV7-2 with TRBJ1-1; D gene uncertain. Germline CDR1 is SGHTA and CDR2 is FQGNSA. This CDR3 spans 14 amino acids. V was shortened by 5 bases and J by 0 bases, with 10 bases between the two germline ends. The CDR3 protein is CASSPGLLNTEAFF. CDR3 DNA: TGTGCCAGCAGCCCAGGCCTTTTGAACACTGAAGCTTTCTTT.

This clone has just a few counts. The genes are TRBV3-1 (or the pseudogene TRBV3-2) and TRBJ2-2, with D maybe TRBD1 (6 bases). Trimming cost V 8 bases and J 0 bases, with 13 bases left between them. CDR1 and CDR2 (germline): LGHDT, YNNKEL (reference sequence). This CDR3 spans 15 amino acids. CDR3 amino acids: CASGWGRSNTGELFF. The CDR3 DNA sequence: TGTGCCAGCGGCTGGGGGCGGTCGAACACCGGGGAGCTGTTTTTT.

CDR3 sequence: CASSPPGSSNQPQHF. CDR3 nucleotide sequence: TGTGCCAGCTCACCACCAGGAAGTAGCAATCAGCCCCAGCATTTT. This chain links TRBV18 with TRBJ1-5; D is uncertain. The V end lost 0 bases, the J end lost 0 bases, and 6 bases lay between the germline ends. The CDR3 contains 15 residues. The germline gives CDR1 KGHSH, CDR2 LQKENI.

The chain has TRBV6-5 and TRBJ2-1, with 7 nucleotides matching TRBD2. The ends lost 5 bases at V and 9 bases at J; junction bases unmatched: 7. CDR3 length equals 13 residues. Germline CDR1 MNHEY, CDR2 SVGAGI. DNA of the CDR3: TGTGCCAGCAGTAGTGGGGGGAGGGGTGAGCAGTTCTTC. The encoded protein is CASSSGGRGEQFF.

This chain connects TRBV5-1 to TRBJ1-1, with TRBD1 matching 12 bases. The CDR3 runs to 16 residues. Per the germline V gene, CDR1 is SGHRS and CDR2 is YFSETQ. Germline trimming cut 4 bases from V and 5 bases from J; bases unmatched to any gene: 9. The chain's CDR3 is CASSELGQGAGTEAFF. Written as DNA, the CDR3 is TGCGCCAGCAGCGAGTTGGGACAGGGGGCAGGTACTGAAGCTTTCTTT.

The chain links TRBV6-2 or TRBV6-3 to TRBJ2-5, with unresolved D. CDR1 and CDR2 from the germline V gene are MNHEY and SVGEGT. V was clipped by 6 bases and J by 1 base, with 6 bases between them. The CDR3 spans 12 residues. CDR3 region: CASSLFQETQYF. CDR3 bases: TGTGCCAGCAGCCTGTTCCAAGAGACCCAGTACTTC.

J is TRBJ2-1 and V is TRBV5-8, with 13 bases aligning to TRBD2. From germline, CDR1 is SGHTS and CDR2 YDEGEE. Losses at the gene ends were 5 bases for V and 9 bases for J; bases not matched to a gene: 5. This CDR3 has 14 residues. This chain's CDR3 is CASSSGTSGAEQFF. CDR3 bases: TGTGCCAGCAGTTCCGGGACTAGCGGGGCTGAGCAGTTCTTC.

The rearrangement joins TRBV5-1 to TRBJ1-1; possibly TRBD1 for D (5 bases). Deletions cut 4 bases from V and 5 bases from J, with 18 bases between. The CDR3 length is 15 residues. Germline V lookup: CDR1 SGHRS, CDR2 YFSETQ. DNA for the CDR3: TGCGCCAGCAGCCTTCTACCCTCTCGGACAACTGAAGCTTTCTTT. Translating it yields CASSLLPSRTTEAFF.

The chain carries TRBV10-1 and TRBJ2-4; D remains ambiguous. Looked up from germline, CDR1 is WNHNN and CDR2 is SYGVQD (reference sequence). The V end lost 4 bases, the J end lost 0 bases, and 7 bases lay between the germline ends. This CDR3 spans 14 amino acids. CDR3 region: CASSGTVAKNIQYF. Written as DNA, the CDR3 is TGCGCCAGCAGTGGGACGGTAGCCAAAAACATTCAGTACTTC.

This sequence joins TRBV5-1 and TRBJ2-1; maybe TRBD1 (6 bases). The CDR3 has 15 residues. The V gene's germline CDR1 is SGHRS and CDR2 YFSETQ. V was pared by 3 bases and J by 6 bases, with 16 bases between. CDR3 sequence reads: CASSSVRGFGNEQFF. In DNA form, the CDR3 reads TGCGCCAGCAGCTCCGTCAGGGGTTTCGGCAATGAGCAGTTCTTC. Drawing the rest from reference TRBV5-1 and TRBJ2-1, the complete variable domain is KAGVTQTPRYLIKTRGQQVTLSCSPISGHRSVSWYQQTPGQGLQFLFEYFSETQRNKGNFPGRFSGRQFSNSRSEMNVSTLELGDSALYLCASSSVRGFGNEQFFGPGTRLTVL.

The J gene is TRBJ2-7, the V gene TRBV18; weak D call: TRBD1 (6 bases). The CDR3 is 14 residues long. CDR1 is KGHSH and CDR2 is LQKENI in the germline V gene. V shed 5 bases and J shed 3 bases, with 14 bases lying between them. CDR3 DNA: TGTGCCAGCTCATCCGGGACAACGTTCTACGAGCAGTACTTC. Translating it yields CASSSGTTFYEQYF. Based on the CDR3 plus reference TRBV18 and TRBJ2-7, the full variable domain is NAGVMQNPRHLVRRRGQEARLRCSPMKGHSHVYWYRQLPEEGLKFMVYLQKENIIDESGMPKERFSAEFPKEGPSILRIQQVVRGDSAAYFCASSSGTTFYEQYFGPGTRLTVT.

The chain has TRBV5-4 and TRBJ1-1; tentative D call: TRBD1 (5 bases). The CDR3 length is 13 residues. CDR1 and CDR2 (germline): SGHNT, YYREEE (reference sequence). V was pared by 4 bases and J by 1 base, with 8 bases between. The CDR3, as DNA: TGTGCCAGCAGCGGAGGGGAGAACACTGAAGCTTTCTTT. This codes for CASSGGENTEAFF.